This T cell receptor (beta chain) was captured in a study of blood T cells in healthy people across ages. Study context: Researchers report that template switching captured about one barcoded beta molecule per two T cells. General study points: Possibly confounding the expanded clonotype changes was the fact that donor CMV status was unknown.

For the second PCR, which ran for about 7 to 12 cycles, a sample-barcoded 5' primer and a J-beta primer mix were used. TCRdb analysed the 5' RACE reads with MiXCR anew, one entry per CDR3 protein. This sample has 800,000 or so distinct CDR3 sequences, with roughly 25% found just once. As regards this clonotype: The antigen is unknown.

Trimming took off 8 bases at V and 5 bases at J, with 16 bases between the two ends. This CDR3 region has 12 residues. Germline lookup yields CDR1 GTSNPN and CDR2 SVGIG (reference sequence). This sample was shared with a second study, whose subject was T cells of mothers and their children. From that study: Reads obtained per mother exceeded 8 million TCR beta CDR3 reads, with approximately 3 million obtained per child.

The sequence derives from a boy younger than 18 in good health. Sequencing input: blood. The chain is built from TRBV30 and TRBJ2-7, with D possibly TRBD1 on 6 matching bases. The CDR3 coding sequence is TGTGCCCGGTCACAGGGTTTCGACGAGCAGTACTTC. Protein sequence: CARSQGFDEQYF. The full variable domain, completed using reference TRBV30 and TRBJ2-7, is SQTIHQWPATLVQPVGSPLSLECTVEGTSNPNLYWYRQAAGRGLQLLFYSVGIGQISSEVPQNLSASRPQDRQFILSSKKLLLSDSGFYLCARSQGFDEQYFGPGTRLTVT.